Below, 16 T cell receptor beta chains from the same sample are listed, as sequenced in a study of memory B cells and T cells in multiple sclerosis. The method was immunoSEQ multiplex PCR; TCRdb's version includes in-frame clones alone and lacks a portion of them. The sample consists of 35,000 to 55,000 clones, roughly 80% of them appearing once. Stimulus-free culture yielded autoproliferating CFSE-dim and non-proliferating CFSE-high T cells, each sequenced separately. 40 million to 50 million CFSE-labeled PBMCs were cultured six to seven days unstimulated, then replicate wells were pooled. These receptors have no identified antigens. Material: PBMCs from blood kept in culture. The receptors stem from a human donor with multiple sclerosis.

The V and J genes are TRBV5-1 and TRBJ2-1; D possibly corresponds to TRBD2 (5 bases). The germline V gene encodes CDR1 SGHRS and CDR2 YFSETQ. The V gene lost 1 base and the J gene lost 7 bases, with 15 bases spanning the gap. There are 15 residues in the CDR3. The CDR3 nucleotides are TGCGCCAGCAGCTTGTCTACGGGGAGTGGGAATGAGCAGTTCTTC. Protein product: CASSLSTGSGNEQFF.

DNA for the CDR3: TGTGCCAGCAGTCCAGCGAACTCTGGAAACACCATATATTTT. Its protein product is CASSPANSGNTIYF. The chain joins TRBV2 to TRBJ1-3; D is ambiguous. V shed 5 bases and J shed 0 bases, with 8 bases lying between them. CDR3 size: 14 residues. The germline CDR1 and CDR2 sequences are SNHLY and FYNNEI.

This chain uses TRBV27 with TRBJ1-5; unclear D gene. This CDR3 spans 15 amino acids. Germline CDR1 reads MNHEY; CDR2 reads SMNVEV (reference sequence). The V end lost 2 bases, the J end lost 1 base, and 9 bases lay between the germline ends. CDR3 coding DNA: TGTGCCAGCAGTTTACTAAGTGAGAGCAATCAGCCCCAGCATTTT. This codes for CASSLLSESNQPQHF.

This CDR3 reads CASSSTRSGQVLDEQFF. The CDR3 DNA is TGTGCCAGCAGCTCAACACGGTCGGGGCAAGTCTTGGATGAGCAGTTCTTC. The rearrangement joins TRBV7-9 to TRBJ2-1; D may be TRBD1 or TRBD2 (5 bases each). CDR1 is SEHNR, CDR2 FQNEAQ, per germline (reference sequence). The V gene lost 4 bases and the J gene lost 8 bases, with 24 bases spanning the gap. The CDR3 covers 17 residues.

The sample holds a few counts of this clone. The V and J genes are TRBV28 and TRBJ1-2; TRBD1 might be the D (6 bases). Between the trimmed V and J ends, which lost 8 bases and 5 bases, there was a span of 12 bases. Per the germline V gene, CDR1 is MDHEN and CDR2 is SYDVKM. The CDR3 totals 12 residues. The CDR3 protein is CASRSGAYGYTF. CDR3 nucleotide sequence: TGTGCCAGCCGCTCAGGGGCTTATGGCTACACCTTC.

This chain uses TRBV15 with TRBJ1-2; TRBD1 agrees at 10 bases. CDR3 length equals 18 residues. Germline trimming cut 6 bases from V and 4 bases from J; bases unmatched to any gene: 17. Germline V CDR1 and CDR2: LNHNV, YYDKDF (reference sequence). The CDR3: CATSTGGTGDVIAYGYTF. The CDR3 nucleotides are TGTGCCACCAGTACGGGCGGGACAGGGGATGTTATTGCCTATGGCTACACCTTC.

In its sample, this clone was seen once. This rearrangement joins TRBV7-3 to TRBJ1-2, with 7 positions matching TRBD1. Per germline, CDR1 SGHTA and CDR2 FQGTGA. V lost 1 base and J lost 8; bases outside the gene matches: 13. The CDR3 runs 16 residues. This CDR3 reads CASSLKWRGRSEGYTF. CDR3 nucleotide sequence: TGTGCCAGCAGCTTAAAGTGGAGGGGGCGATCAGAAGGCTACACCTTC.

The J gene is TRBJ1-5, the V gene TRBV6-5, with D possibly TRBD1 on 5 matching bases. The V end was cut by 2 bases, the J end by 3 bases, with 11 bases between. Per germline, CDR1 MNHEY and CDR2 SVGAGI. The CDR3 length is 15 residues. CDR3 amino acids: CASSYGGRDNQPQHF. The CDR3 DNA reads TGTGCCAGCAGTTACGGGGGTCGTGACAATCAGCCCCAGCATTTT.

This rearrangement joins TRBV5-6 to TRBJ1-6; the match to TRBD1 covers 10 bases. Per germline, CDR1 SGHDT and CDR2 YYEEEE. J was trimmed by 9 bases and V by 0 bases; bases with no gene match: 3. The CDR3 runs to 15 residues. The CDR3 loop reads CASSLAGTGVSPLHF. CDR3 in DNA: TGTGCCAGCAGCTTGGCCGGGACAGGGGTTTCACCCCTCCACTTT.

The J gene is TRBJ2-7, the V gene TRBV2, with TRBD1 matching over 11 bases. Germline V gene sequence: CDR1 SNHLY, CDR2 FYNNEI. V lost 7 bases and J lost 4; bases outside the gene matches: 3. The CDR3 sequence is 13 residues long. The CDR3: CASTGTGGYEQYF. CDR3 coding DNA: TGTGCCAGCACCGGGACAGGGGGGTACGAGCAGTACTTC.

This sequence joins TRBV7-9 and TRBJ2-7, with D perhaps matching TRBD2 (6 bases). The CDR3 covers 15 residues. The germline CDR1 and CDR2 sequences are SEHNR and FQNEAQ (reference sequence). V was pared by 4 bases and J by 2 bases, with 15 bases between. As DNA, the CDR3 is TGTGCCAGCAGCTCGTGGGGGGACGCCACCTACGAGCAGTACTTC. Its protein product is CASSSWGDATYEQYF.

The V call is TRBV28, the J call TRBJ2-1, with 7 bases that match TRBD1. Unmatched junction bases numbered 14, after V lost 4 bases and J lost 2 bases. The CDR3 contains 18 residues. Germline CDR1 reads MDHEN; CDR2 reads SYDVKM. The CDR3 sequence is CASSYPPRQGVAYNEQFF. The CDR3 DNA is TGTGCCAGCAGTTACCCCCCTCGACAGGGTGTGGCCTACAATGAGCAGTTCTTC. Variable domain in full (rest from reference TRBV28 and TRBJ2-1): DVKVTQSSRYLVKRTGEKVFLECVQDMDHENMFWYRQDPGLGLRLIYFSYDVKMKEKGDIPEGYSVSREKKERFSLILESASTNQTSMYLCASSYPPRQGVAYNEQFFGPGTRLTVL.

The chain has TRBV5-1 and TRBJ1-1; 8 bases fit TRBD1. The CDR3 is 13 amino acids. V dropped 5 bases and J dropped 4; count of bases not matched to a gene: 4. Per germline, CDR1 SGHRS and CDR2 YFSETQ. The CDR3 region is CASRSTGGTEAFF. The DNA for the CDR3 is TGCGCCAGCAGGTCCACAGGGGGCACTGAAGCTTTCTTT. Full variable domain (missing parts from reference TRBV5-1 and TRBJ1-1): KAGVTQTPRYLIKTRGQQVTLSCSPISGHRSVSWYQQTPGQGLQFLFEYFSETQRNKGNFPGRFSGRQFSNSRSEMNVSTLELGDSALYLCASRSTGGTEAFFGQGTRLTVV.

This chain connects TRBV18 to TRBJ1-4; no definite D call. The CDR3 has 16 residues. From germline, CDR1 is KGHSH and CDR2 LQKENI. V was clipped by 1 base and J by 8 bases, with 17 bases between them. CDR3 sequence (DNA): TGTGCCAGCTCACCACGGTCAAGGGCTGGAGAAGAAAAACTGTTTTTT. Its translation is CASSPRSRAGEEKLFF.

This chain uses TRBV27 with TRBJ2-7; D gene unclear. Germline CDR1 is MNHEY and CDR2 is SMNVEV (reference sequence). Deletions cut 3 bases from V and 0 bases from J, with 12 bases between. CDR3 size: 15 residues. The CDR3 coding sequence is TGTGCCAGCAGTTTTTCTACCCCGAGCTCCTACGAGCAGTACTTC. It specifies CASSFSTPSSYEQYF.

The chain employs TRBV10-3 and TRBJ1-1; 11 bases fit TRBD1. There are 16 residues in the CDR3. With V trimmed by 4 bases and J by 2 bases, 6 bases remained unmatched. Germline CDR1 ENHRY, CDR2 SYGVKD. CDR3 in amino acids: CAISVGQGVRNTEAFF. Here the CDR3 DNA reads TGTGCCATCAGTGTGGGACAGGGGGTGAGAAACACTGAAGCTTTCTTT.